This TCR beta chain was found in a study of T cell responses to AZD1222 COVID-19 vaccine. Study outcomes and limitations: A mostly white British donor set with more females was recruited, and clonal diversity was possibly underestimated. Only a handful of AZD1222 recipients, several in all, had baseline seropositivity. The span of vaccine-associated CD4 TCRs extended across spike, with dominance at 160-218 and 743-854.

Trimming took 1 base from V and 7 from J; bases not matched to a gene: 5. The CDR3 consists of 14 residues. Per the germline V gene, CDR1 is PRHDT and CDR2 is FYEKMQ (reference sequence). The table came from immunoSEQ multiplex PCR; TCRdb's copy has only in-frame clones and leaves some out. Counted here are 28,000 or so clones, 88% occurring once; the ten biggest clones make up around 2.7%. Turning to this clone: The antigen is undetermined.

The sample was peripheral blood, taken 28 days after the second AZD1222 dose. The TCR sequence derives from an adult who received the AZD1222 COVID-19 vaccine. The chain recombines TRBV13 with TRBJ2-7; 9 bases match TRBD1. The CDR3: CASSLDRGQGEQYF. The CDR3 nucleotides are TGTGCCAGCAGCTTAGACAGGGGGCAAGGTGAGCAGTACTTC. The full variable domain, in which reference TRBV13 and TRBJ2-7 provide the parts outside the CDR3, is AAGVIQSPRHLIKEKRETATLKCYPIPRHDTVYWYQQGPGQDPQFLISFYEKMQSDKGSIPDRFSAQQFSDYHSELNMSSLELGDSALYFCASSLDRGQGEQYFGPGTRLTVT.